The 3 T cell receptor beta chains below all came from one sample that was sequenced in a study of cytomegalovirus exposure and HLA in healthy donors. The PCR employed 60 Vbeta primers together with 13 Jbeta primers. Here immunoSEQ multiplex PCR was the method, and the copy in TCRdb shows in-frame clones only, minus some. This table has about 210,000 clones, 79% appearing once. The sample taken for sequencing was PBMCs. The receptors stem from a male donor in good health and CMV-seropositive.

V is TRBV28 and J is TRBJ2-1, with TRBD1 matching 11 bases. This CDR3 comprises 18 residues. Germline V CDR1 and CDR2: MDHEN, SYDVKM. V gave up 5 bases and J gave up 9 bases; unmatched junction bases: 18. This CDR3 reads CASSQLKTRRDRGGEQFF. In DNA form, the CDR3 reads TGTGCCAGCAGTCAACTAAAAACCCGCCGGGACAGGGGGGGTGAGCAGTTCTTC.

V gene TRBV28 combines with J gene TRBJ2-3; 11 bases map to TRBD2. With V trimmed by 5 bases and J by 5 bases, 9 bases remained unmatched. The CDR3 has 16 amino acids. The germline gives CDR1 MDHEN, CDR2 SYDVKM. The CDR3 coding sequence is TGTGCCAGCAGTATAGGACTAGCGGGCCCAAAAGATACGCAGTATTTT. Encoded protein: CASSIGLAGPKDTQYF.

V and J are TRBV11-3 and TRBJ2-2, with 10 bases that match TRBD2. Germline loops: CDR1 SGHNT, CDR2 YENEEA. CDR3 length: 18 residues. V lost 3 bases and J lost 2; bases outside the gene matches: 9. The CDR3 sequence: CASSLGFSGGGNTGELFF. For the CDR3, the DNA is TGTGCCAGCAGCTTGGGGTTCAGCGGGGGGGGTAACACCGGGGAGCTGTTTTTT.